These 10 T cell receptor beta chains were sequenced from one sample in a study of T-cell reconstitution after alpha-beta-depleted transplantation in children (dated by TCRdb to about 2016). Overall results and qualifications from the work: Over the following months the frequencies of hyperexpanded clones went down, and after one year T-cell counts and TCRbeta diversity were mostly credited to newly produced T cells.

The library was obtained by PCR. For sequencing, an Illumina HiSeq 2500 was employed. To normalize quantification of the TCRbeta repertoire, the TCR libraries were built with molecular barcoding that relied on unique molecular identifiers. The public reads were quality trimmed at Q25 with fastp and then assembled into clones with MiXCR by TCRdb, keeping productive beta chains. Under each unique CDR3 protein, matching rows form one entry showing the most common genes and DNA. For this sample the table gives about 300,000 distinct CDR3 sequences, of which around 7.3% were detected only once. Around 10% of the sample comes from the top ten. The sample's treatment or condition label, in plain terms: allogeneic hematopoietic cell transplantation with graft depleted of TCRalphabeta T cells and CD19 B cells. No antigen has been identified for these receptors. This sample comprised peripheral blood, obtained 360 days after TCRalphabeta/CD19-depleted stem cell transplant. The receptors were sampled from a female patient aged 2 to 10 who had a stem cell transplant for Fanconi anemia, so the T cells may come from the graft donor.

This clonotype showed up many times. The rearrangement uses TRBV20-1 and TRBJ2-5, with 7 bases that match TRBD2. The germline CDR1 and CDR2 sequences are DFQATT and SNEGSKA (reference sequence). Unmatched junction bases numbered 3, after V lost 1 base and J lost 1 base. The CDR3 spans 14 residues. CDR3 sequence: CSARAGGGQETQYF. As DNA, the CDR3 is TGCAGTGCTAGAGCGGGAGGTGGCCAAGAGACCCAGTACTTC.

The table lists this clonotype with many counts. The chain joins TRBV3-1 to TRBJ1-2; no firm D call. Germline V gene data show CDR1 as LGHDT and CDR2 as YNNKEL (reference sequence). CDR3 length: 13 residues. V lost 4 bases, J lost 1 base, and 7 bases lay in between. Written as DNA, the CDR3 is TGTGCCAGCAGCCCAAACCTTAACTATGGCTACACCTTC. The encoded protein is CASSPNLNYGYTF.

Ten or more counts support this clonotype. This chain joins TRBV9 and TRBJ2-1; 10 positions match TRBD2. Germline assignment: CDR1 SGDLS and CDR2 YYNGEE. The CDR3 is 17 amino acids. Losses at the gene ends were 4 bases for V and 8 bases for J; bases not matched to a gene: 15. The DNA of the CDR3 is TGTGCCAGCAGCTCCCCGAAGCGGGGGGGGTTGGGCTATGAGCAGTTCTTC. As protein: CASSSPKRGGLGYEQFF.

This clonotype turned up a few times. The V call is TRBV4-1, the J call TRBJ1-5; D is undetermined. This CDR3 has 14 residues. The germline gives CDR1 MGHRA, CDR2 YSYEKL. The V end was cut by 1 base, the J end by 5 bases, with 9 bases between. DNA for the CDR3: TGCGCCAGCAGCCAAGGGGTTGGGGATCAGCCCCAGCATTTT. Protein: CASSQGVGDQPQHF.

The chain has TRBV9 and TRBJ2-7; 8 bases agree with TRBD1. With V trimmed by 1 base and J by 3 bases, 0 bases remained unmatched. The CDR3 sequence is 13 residues long. Germline CDR1 is SGDLS and CDR2 is YYNGEE. The CDR3 loop is CASSVTGGYEQYF. As DNA, the CDR3 is TGTGCCAGCAGCGTAACAGGGGGCTACGAGCAGTACTTC. The full variable domain, rest sourced from reference TRBV9 and TRBJ2-7, is DSGVTQTPKHLITATGQRVTLRCSPRSGDLSVYWYQQSLDQGLQFLIQYYNGEERAKGNILERFSAQQFPDLHSELNLSSLELGDSALYFCASSVTGGYEQYFGPGTRLTVT.

DNA of the CDR3: TGTGCCAGCAGGGGCGACTCTGGAAACACCATATATTTT. This translates into CASRGDSGNTIYF. This rearrangement joins TRBV2 to TRBJ1-3, with D unresolved. CDR1 and CDR2 from the germline V gene are SNHLY and FYNNEI. V lost 6 bases and J lost 0, with 6 bases in between. This CDR3 contains 13 residues.

There are many counts of this clonotype. This rearrangement joins TRBV15 to TRBJ1-5; TRBD1 aligns across 8 bases. CDR3 length equals 14 residues. The germline V gene has CDR1 LNHNV and CDR2 YYDKDF (reference sequence). Germline trimming cut 5 bases from V and 6 bases from J; bases unmatched to any gene: 6. The CDR3 protein is CATSSHRGSQPQHF. The CDR3, as DNA: TGTGCCACCAGCTCTCACAGGGGGAGTCAGCCCCAGCATTTT.

This clonotype was seen many times. The rearrangement uses TRBV20-1 and TRBJ1-2; D possibly corresponds to TRBD1 (5 bases). V lost 6 bases and J 5 bases, leaving 16 bases between the germline ends. The germline V gene encodes CDR1 DFQATT and CDR2 SNEGSKA (reference sequence). There are 13 residues in the CDR3. Here the CDR3 DNA reads TGCAGTGCCCCTTTACTCTCAGGGTATGGCTACACCTTC. Its protein product is CSAPLLSGYGYTF.

The rearrangement uses TRBV13 and TRBJ2-3; 7 bases are shared with TRBD1. The CDR3 length is 16 residues. V shed 1 base and J 4 bases; nucleotides not matched to a gene: 8. Germline V lookup: CDR1 PRHDT, CDR2 FYEKMQ (reference sequence). The CDR3 coding sequence is TGTGCCAGCAGCTTAGATTCGACAGGGTGGGCAGATACGCAGTATTTT. It yields the protein CASSLDSTGWADTQYF.

At least ten counts were recorded for this clonotype. The chain carries TRBV4-1 and TRBJ1-5; D might be TRBD1 (5 bases). The V end was cut by 0 bases, the J end by 3 bases, with 9 bases between. CDR1 is MGHRA, CDR2 YSYEKL, per germline. The CDR3 loop spans 15 amino acids. In DNA form, the CDR3 reads TGCGCCAGCAGCCAAGAGGACACCCTCAATCAGCCCCAGCATTTT. Translation gives CASSQEDTLNQPQHF.